The rows below give T cell receptor beta chains drawn from one sample of a study of blood T cell repertoires in COVID-19. TCRdb keeps only in-frame clones here, not all; method: immunoSEQ multiplex PCR. This table holds 120,000 to 150,000 clones, roughly 79% found once. Source material: peripheral blood. These receptor sequences come from a human donor with acute or convalescent COVID-19. The donor label of this sample is uncertain. CDR3s include the opening cysteine and the closing phenylalanine or tryptophan. D genes are given only for firm matches. The size field is filled for only some rows; it gives once, few, many or a size class.

D	V	size	J	CDR3	DNA
NA	TRBV7-9	NA	TRBJ1-4	CASSPDTGTNEKLFF	TGTGCCAGCAGCCCAGATACAGGAACTAATGAAAAACTGTTTTTT
TRBD2	TRBV30	NA	TRBJ2-1	CAWNPSGEGDNEQFF	TGTGCCTGGAACCCGAGCGGGGAAGGGGACAATGAGCAGTTCTTC
NA	TRBV21-1	many	TRBJ1-5	CASSRTDDQPQHF	TGTGCCAGCAGCCGCACAGACGATCAGCCCCAGCATTTT
TRBD1	TRBV2	NA	TRBJ2-1	CASQSGTDLFWTYNEQFF	TGTGCCAGCCAGAGTGGGACAGACCTCTTTTGGACCTACAATGAGCAGTTCTTC
TRBD1	TRBV14	NA	TRBJ2-4	CASSPRDRDSIQYF	TGTGCCAGCAGCCCCCGGGACAGGGATAGCATTCAGTACTTC
NA	TRBV10-3	NA	TRBJ1-1	CAISEPMTGATEAFF	TGTGCCATCAGTGAGCCGATGACGGGAGCCACTGAAGCTTTCTTT
NA	TRBV10-1	NA	TRBJ1-2	CASSEGRYYGYTF	TGCGCCAGCAGTGAGGGCAGATACTATGGCTACACCTTC
NA	TRBV6-5	NA	TRBJ2-7	CASRGVYEQYF	TGTGCCAGCAGAGGGGTCTACGAGCAGTACTTC
NA	TRBV3-1/TRBV3-2	once	TRBJ1-4	CASSQLVRKGEKLFF	TGTGCCAGCAGCCAACTTGTCCGGAAGGGGGAAAAACTGTTTTTT
NA	TRBV19	NA	TRBJ2-6	CASSMFLSGANVLTF	TGTGCCAGTAGTATGTTCCTCTCTGGGGCCAACGTCCTGACTTTC
TRBD2	TRBV9	NA	TRBJ2-4	CASSVPAGGNIQYF	TGTGCCAGCAGCGTACCTGCGGGGGGGAACATTCAGTACTTC
TRBD1	TRBV5-1	NA	TRBJ2-1	CASSWFQGAGEQFF	TGCGCCAGCAGCTGGTTTCAGGGGGCAGGGGAGCAGTTCTTC
TRBD1	TRBV13	NA	TRBJ1-2	CASSLDRTGGQGYTF	TGTGCCAGCAGCTTAGACAGGACAGGAGGACAGGGCTACACCTTC
TRBD1	TRBV5-1	NA	TRBJ1-5	CASSATGGNQPQHF	TGCGCCAGCAGCGCTACAGGGGGCAATCAGCCCCAGCATTTT
NA	TRBV19	few	TRBJ1-1	CASSMGLNTEAFF	TGTGCCAGTAGTATGGGCCTGAACACTGAAGCTTTCTTT
NA	TRBV19	many	TRBJ2-5	CASSIDHAQGLKTQYF	TGTGCCAGTAGTATAGATCACGCGCAGGGGCTAAAGACCCAGTACTTC
TRBD1	TRBV9	few	TRBJ2-1	CASSVRDRGDEQFF	TGTGCCAGCAGCGTAAGGGACAGGGGCGATGAGCAGTTCTTC
NA	TRBV11-2	NA	TRBJ1-2	CASSNRVSYGYTF	TGTGCCAGCAGCAACAGGGTTAGCTATGGCTACACCTTC
TRBD1	TRBV19	few	TRBJ2-2	CASSSGQYFSPGELFF	TGTGCCAGTAGTTCGGGACAGTATTTTTCCCCCGGGGAGCTGTTTTTT
NA	TRBV19	once	TRBJ1-5	CASSMGHSQPQHF	TGTGCCAGTAGTATGGGACATAGCCAGCCCCAGCATTTT
NA	TRBV5-1	NA	TRBJ1-4	CASSLDFGGAGKLFF	TGCGCCAGCAGCTTGGATTTTGGGGGCGCGGGAAAACTGTTTTTT
TRBD1	TRBV13	NA	TRBJ1-4	CASSLDRGRKLFF	TGTGCCAGCAGCCTGGACAGGGGGCGAAAACTGTTTTTT
NA	TRBV10-2	NA	TRBJ2-7	CASSERDKQYF	TGCGCCAGCAGTGAGAGGGACAAGCAGTACTTC
NA	TRBV6-5	NA	TRBJ1-3	CASSPSVGNTIYF	TGTGCCAGCAGTCCGTCTGTAGGAAACACCATATATTTT
TRBD1	TRBV19	NA	TRBJ1-5	CASTTGQERNQPQHF	TGTGCCAGTACCACCGGACAGGAGAGGAATCAGCCCCAGCATTTT
NA	TRBV19	NA	TRBJ2-1	CASSIEEGVGEQFF	TGTGCCAGTAGTATAGAAGAGGGAGTGGGTGAGCAGTTCTTC
TRBD1	TRBV7-2	NA	TRBJ1-2	CASSLDRAGGYTF	TGTGCCAGCAGCTTGGACAGGGCTGGAGGCTACACCTTC
NA	TRBV6-5	NA	TRBJ1-6	CASSYFFEGGDSPLHF	TGTGCCAGCAGTTACTTTTTCGAGGGCGGGGATTCACCCCTCCACTTT
TRBD1	TRBV5-1	NA	TRBJ2-1	CASSYGQVNNEQFF	TGCGCCAGCAGCTACGGACAGGTGAACAATGAGCAGTTCTTC
TRBD1	TRBV25-1	NA	TRBJ1-5	CASSLTGDQPQHF	TGTGCCAGCAGTTTGACAGGGGATCAGCCCCAGCATTTT
TRBD1	TRBV6-5	NA	TRBJ1-2	CASSYGRQGVVYGYTF	TGTGCCAGCAGTTACGGGCGACAGGGGGTGGTCTATGGCTACACCTTC
TRBD1	TRBV6-5	NA	TRBJ1-2	CASRSTGVAPGGYTF	TGTGCCAGCAGGTCTACAGGGGTGGCTCCGGGTGGCTACACCTTC
TRBD1	TRBV10-3	NA	TRBJ2-2	CAISRGTGQNTGELFF	TGTGCCATCAGTCGGGGGACAGGGCAGAACACCGGGGAGCTGTTTTTT
TRBD2	TRBV5-1	NA	TRBJ2-5	CASGSGTSVAQETQYF	TGCGCCAGCGGATCCGGGACTAGCGTTGCCCAAGAGACCCAGTACTTC
TRBD1	TRBV5-6	NA	TRBJ2-7	CASSLVQGHYEQYF	TGTGCCAGCAGCTTGGTACAGGGGCACTACGAGCAGTACTTC
NA	TRBV10-3	NA	TRBJ1-4	CAISEGQVGSWEKLFF	TGTGCCATCAGTGAAGGTCAGGTCGGTTCCTGGGAAAAACTGTTTTTT